This T cell receptor (beta chain) was observed in a study of blood T cell repertoires in COVID-19. Across the study: The United States, Italy and Spain supplied acute and convalescent COVID-19 samples. The cDNA or gDNA used as material had been derived from T cells, B-cell-depleted T cells, or PBMCs.

Each participant's cohort was designated according to participant-reported clinical history. In Cohort 3, a recovered donor had either two negative PCRs, clearance, or symptom resolution. The ends were cut back, 7 bases at V and 8 bases at J, with 21 bases in the middle. CDR1 is GTSNPN and CDR2 is SVGIG in the germline V gene (reference sequence). This CDR3 is built from 13 residues. Assay: immunoSEQ multiplex PCR; the TCRdb copy retains only in-frame clones and omits some. The table records roughly 500,000 clones, approximately 87% of them present only once. V and J are TRBV30 and TRBJ2-7, with D uncertain. The clonotype comes from a woman aged 40 to 49 who had recovered from COVID-19. The source material was PBMCs or T cells enriched from blood (not recorded which). CDR3 nucleotide sequence: TGTGCCTCTACTCGGGTCGCCTCTACGCAGCAGTACTTC. It translates to CASTRVASTQQYF. The complete variable domain, with remaining parts taken from reference TRBV30 and TRBJ2-7, reads SQTIHQWPATLVQPVGSPLSLECTVEGTSNPNLYWYRQAAGRGLQLLFYSVGIGQISSEVPQNLSASRPQDRQFILSSKKLLLSDSGFYLCASTRVASTQQYFGPGTRLTVT.